These 18 T cell receptor beta chains came from one sample sequenced in a study of cytomegalovirus exposure and HLA in healthy donors. A multiplex PCR was run with 60 Vbeta primers and 13 Jbeta primers. Here immunoSEQ multiplex PCR was the method, and the copy in TCRdb shows in-frame clones only, minus some. The sample shows some 110,000 clones, 60% to 80% of them seen only once. The sequenced sample consisted of PBMCs. These receptor sequences come from a woman in her forties in good health and CMV-seropositive.

This clone was counted between two and nine times. The chain is built from TRBV5-1 and TRBJ2-3; D is possibly TRBD2 (6 bases). The germline V gene has CDR1 SGHRS and CDR2 YFSETQ. This CDR3 contains 14 residues. Between the trimmed V and J ends, which lost 3 bases and 5 bases, there was a span of 13 bases. The CDR3 is CASSYGTLEDTQYF. CDR3 nucleotides: TGCGCCAGCAGCTACGGGACTCTTGAAGATACGCAGTATTTT.

V usage is TRBV15 and J usage is TRBJ1-6; tentatively, D is TRBD1 (5 bases). Germline V gives CDR1 LNHNV, CDR2 YYDKDF (reference sequence). V lost 3 bases, J lost 5 bases, and 8 bases lay in between. This CDR3 contains 14 residues. The CDR3, as DNA: TGTGCCACCAGCAGCAGGGTCGATAATTCACCCCTCCACTTT. It specifies CATSSRVDNSPLHF.

The chain carries TRBV28 and TRBJ2-7; 7 nucleotides agree with TRBD1. The CDR3 is 15 residues long. V trimming: 5 bases; J trimming: 4 bases; junction bases outside the gene matches: 11. Germline-derived CDR1 and CDR2 are MDHEN and SYDVKM. The CDR3, as DNA: TGTGCCAGCAGTCCTACTCTGGACAGGACGTACGAGCAGTACTTC. Protein product: CASSPTLDRTYEQYF.

The chain employs TRBV28 and TRBJ1-4; TRBD1 matches 9 bases. This CDR3 spans 17 amino acids. CDR1 and CDR2 (germline): MDHEN, SYDVKM. V lost 3 bases to trimming and J lost 7 bases; unmatched junction nucleotides: 12. CDR3 sequence: CASSFPVAGTGSEKLFF. The CDR3 nucleotides are TGTGCCAGCAGTTTCCCAGTTGCCGGGACAGGGAGTGAAAAACTGTTTTTT.

The rearrangement joins TRBV29-1 to TRBJ1-2, with D hard to call. V was pared by 2 bases and J by 8 bases, with 9 bases between. Germline V CDR1 and CDR2: SQVTM, ANQGSEA. This CDR3 has 11 residues. CDR3 nucleotide sequence: TGCAGCGTTGAAAACCCCGGGGGCTACACCTTC. This sequence encodes CSVENPGGYTF.

V is TRBV5-1 and J is TRBJ2-3, with 7 bases identical to TRBD1. The CDR3 covers 14 residues. V trimming: 5 bases; J trimming: 6 bases; junction bases outside the gene matches: 9. Germline values: CDR1 SGHRS, CDR2 YFSETQ. The CDR3 reads CASSPLTGEDTQYF. The CDR3 bases are TGCGCCAGCAGTCCTCTCACAGGGGAGGATACGCAGTATTTT. Filled out from reference TRBV5-1 and TRBJ2-3, the complete variable domain reads KAGVTQTPRYLIKTRGQQVTLSCSPISGHRSVSWYQQTPGQGLQFLFEYFSETQRNKGNFPGRFSGRQFSNSRSEMNVSTLELGDSALYLCASSPLTGEDTQYFGPGTRLTVL.

The CDR3 here is CASSRAADRVDYGYTF. The CDR3 DNA reads as TGTGCCAGCAGCCGCGCGGCCGACAGGGTGGACTATGGCTACACCTTC. The V gene is TRBV4-2, the J gene TRBJ1-2; 7 nucleotides agree with TRBD1. In germline, CDR1 is LGHNA, CDR2 YNFKEQ. This CDR3 spans 16 amino acids. The V segment lost 4 bases and the J segment 3 bases; nucleotides outside the gene matches: 11.

This clone has just one count. One end of the junction does not line up with germline, which may come from a read error. The chain links TRBV7-9 to TRBJ1-1, with D maybe TRBD1 (5 bases). The CDR3 extends over 12 amino acids. Germline values: CDR1 SEHNR, CDR2 FQNEAQ (reference sequence). The CDR3 bases are TGTTCCAGCAGCTTTGGGGGGGGTGAAGCTTTCTTT. Translating it yields CSSSFGGGEAFF.

This sequence joins TRBV5-5 and TRBJ1-2; 9 positions match TRBD1. Trimming at V came to 0 bases and at J to 6 bases, leaving 6 bases not matched to a gene. Germline V gene lookup returns CDR1 SGHKS and CDR2 YYEKEE (reference sequence). The CDR3 sequence is 15 residues long. In nucleotides, the CDR3 is TGTGCCAGCAGCTTGGTGACAGGGGGGGCGGATGGCTACACCTTC. Translation gives CASSLVTGGADGYTF.

The V gene is TRBV9, the J gene TRBJ2-3; TRBD2 aligns across 7 bases. The CDR3 has 15 amino acids. The germline V gene has CDR1 SGDLS and CDR2 YYNGEE. Trimming at V came to 3 bases and at J to 1 base, leaving 5 bases not matched to a gene. The CDR3 DNA follows: TGTGCCAGCAGCGCGCGGGAGTGGGGCACAGATACGCAGTATTTT. This gives the protein CASSAREWGTDTQYF.

The chain couples TRBV4-1 to TRBJ1-3; D gene unclear. Germline CDR1 and CDR2: MGHRA and YSYEKL. Trimming left V 4 bases short and J 0 bases short, with 22 bases between. The CDR3 totals 19 residues. The CDR3 nucleotides read TGCGCCAGCAGCCTTTCTGCCCTAGGCGGGGAAAGCTCTGGAAACACCATATATTTT. Translated: CASSLSALGGESSGNTIYF.

The chain links TRBV2 to TRBJ2-1, with TRBD2 matching over 11 bases. The CDR3 extends over 14 amino acids. Germline CDR1 SNHLY, CDR2 FYNNEI. V dropped 6 bases and J dropped 4; count of bases not matched to a gene: 2. The CDR3 nucleotides are TGTGCCAGCAGGCTAGCGGGAGGATACAATGAGCAGTTCTTC. Its protein is CASRLAGGYNEQFF. Full variable domain (missing parts from reference TRBV2 and TRBJ2-1): EPEVTQTPSHQVTQMGQEVILRCVPISNHLYFYWYRQILGQKVEFLVSFYNNEISEKSEIFDDQFSVERPDGSNFTLKIRSTKLEDSAMYFCASRLAGGYNEQFFGPGTRLTVL.

The rearrangement joins TRBV5-4 to TRBJ2-2; D gene unclear. The CDR3 extends over 13 amino acids. CDR1 SGHNT and CDR2 YYREEE come from the germline V gene (reference sequence). V was clipped by 1 base and J by 4 bases, with 5 bases between them. Here the CDR3 reads CASSLIGTGELFF. The CDR3, as DNA: TGTGCCAGCAGCTTGATCGGCACCGGGGAGCTGTTTTTT.

The gene calls are TRBV11-2 and TRBJ1-4, with TRBD1 matching over 7 bases. V lost 5 bases and J lost 8; bases outside the gene matches: 11. Germline CDR1 SGHAT, CDR2 FQNNGV. The CDR3 contains 15 residues. DNA of the CDR3: TGTGCCAGCAGCCCAATACGGGACAGCGAAGAAAAACTGTTTTTT. It codes for CASSPIRDSEEKLFF.

This clone was detected only a few times. The V gene is TRBV5-1, the J gene TRBJ2-5, with D uncertain. The germline CDR1 and CDR2 sequences are SGHRS and YFSETQ. CDR3 length equals 14 residues. The germline V and J ends were trimmed by 1 base and 2 bases, with 9 bases remaining between them. The CDR3 sequence is CASSLRSEQETQYF. DNA for the CDR3: TGCGCCAGCAGCTTGAGGAGTGAGCAAGAGACCCAGTACTTC.

The CDR3 loop reads CASSQPQASGANVLTF. Written as DNA, the CDR3 is TGTGCCAGCAGCCAACCCCAGGCCTCTGGGGCCAACGTCCTGACTTTC. The rearrangement links TRBV13 to TRBJ2-6; D unresolved. The CDR3 runs to 16 residues. Trimming stripped 5 bases from V and 0 bases from J, with 11 bases between. CDR1 and CDR2 from the germline V gene are PRHDT and FYEKMQ (reference sequence).

The V call is TRBV4-2, the J call TRBJ2-7; maybe TRBD1 (6 bases). Trimming removed 4 bases at V and 5 bases at J, with 15 bases between. The CDR3 length is 14 residues. Germline values: CDR1 LGHNA, CDR2 YNFKEQ. CDR3 nucleotides: TGTGCCAGCAGCCTTGGACAGAGGGGCGACGAGCAGTACTTC. It translates to CASSLGQRGDEQYF.

This chain uses TRBV29-1 with TRBJ2-3; D is uncertain. The CDR3 spans 12 residues. Trimming removed 1 base from V and 2 bases from J, with 4 bases in between. The germline V gene has CDR1 SQVTM and CDR2 ANQGSEA. CDR3 residues: CSVEAVTDTQYF. The CDR3 nucleotides read TGCAGCGTTGAAGCCGTCACAGATACGCAGTATTTT.